This TCR beta chain emerged from a study of shared clonotypes between healthy human individuals. Findings of the study overall: For naive CD4 cells, roughly 4.6% of clonotypes were shared across a handful of donors. The study found lower generation probabilities in non-shared clonotypes than in those shared by all four donors.

Trimming shortened V by 4 bases and J by 5 bases, and 13 bases separated the two germline ends. Germline CDR1 reads SGHKS; CDR2 reads YYEKEE (reference sequence). CDR3 length: 15 residues. Points on this clone: The antigen is unknown.

Donors were healthy HIV-negative adults without recent acute infections or vaccinations. Tens of thousands of T cell genomes (around 200 ng DNA) went into each sorted-subset replicate. TCRdb's copy holds only in-frame clones and misses some; the assay was immunoSEQ multiplex PCR. The repertoire holds around 2.5 million clones, 90% to 95% seen once, with about 0.39% in the top ten. The chain joins TRBV5-5 to TRBJ2-6; the D call may be TRBD1 or TRBD2 (5 bases each). The sample comprised naive CD4+ T cells from PBMCs. Sample subset: CD45RA+ positively selected. This clonotype was sampled from a man younger than 35 in good health. Some clones in this sample may be carry-over from other donors' samples. CDR3 in amino acids: CASSRPGRRANVLTF. The CDR3 nucleotides are TGTGCCAGCAGCCGACCGGGACGTCGGGCCAACGTCCTGACTTTC.